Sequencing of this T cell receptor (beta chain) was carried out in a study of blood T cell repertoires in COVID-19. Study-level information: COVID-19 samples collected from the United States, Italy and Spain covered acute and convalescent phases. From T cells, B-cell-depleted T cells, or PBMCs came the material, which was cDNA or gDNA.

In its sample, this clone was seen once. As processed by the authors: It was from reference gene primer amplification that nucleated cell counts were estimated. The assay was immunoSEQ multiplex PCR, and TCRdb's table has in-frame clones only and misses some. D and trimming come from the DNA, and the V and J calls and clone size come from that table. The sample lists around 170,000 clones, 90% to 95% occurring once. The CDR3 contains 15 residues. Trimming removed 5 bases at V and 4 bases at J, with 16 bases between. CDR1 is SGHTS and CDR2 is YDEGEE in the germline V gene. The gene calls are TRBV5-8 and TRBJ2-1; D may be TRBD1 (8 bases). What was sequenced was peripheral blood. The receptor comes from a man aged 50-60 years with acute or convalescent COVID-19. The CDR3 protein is CASRLTGGGYNEQFF. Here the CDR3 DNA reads TGTGCCAGCAGATTAACAGGGGGGGGTTACAATGAGCAGTTCTTC.